This T cell receptor beta chain is from a study of T-cell memory formation after mild COVID-19. The study, taken as a whole, reports: Contracting clones localized mainly to CM and EM when CD4+ and mainly to EMRA when CD8+.

On this clonotype itself: Its antigen is unidentified.

Via MiXCR, TCRdb re-called the 5' RACE reads, giving one row per CDR3 protein. This table holds 560,000 or so distinct CDR3 sequences, roughly 17% found once. The CDR3 consists of 15 residues. V trimming: 5 bases; J trimming: 4 bases; junction bases outside the gene matches: 7. The germline gives CDR1 SEHNR, CDR2 FQNEAQ (reference sequence). This receptor was identified in an adult woman who had mild COVID-19 (a few samples of this study predate the infection). Cell type and time point are not known. The sequenced sample was PBMCs or a T cell subset sorted from them (not recorded which). The chain is built from TRBV7-9 and TRBJ1-4; TRBD1 aligns across 7 bases. The CDR3, as DNA: TGTGCCAGCAGCCCCGGGACAGTTAATAATGAAAAACTGTTTTTT. Its protein product is CASSPGTVNNEKLFF.